These 23 T cell receptor beta chains came from one sample sequenced in a study of T cell responses to AZD1222 COVID-19 vaccine (dated by TCRdb to the early 2020s). Libraries were built with the immunoSEQ multiplex PCR assay. The immuneACCESS repertoire file appears here via TCRdb, limited to in-frame rearrangements. These files lack a portion of the clones; in checked studies, under half of the deficit traces to unresolved V genes, and the cause of the others is not known. This sample comprises 110,000 or so clones, about 86% of them detected only once. Roughly a sixth of the sample goes to the ten largest clones. Taken with the paper, the label for time point translates to: about 28 days (+/-7) after the second vaccine dose. This material consisted of peripheral blood, taken 28 days after the second AZD1222 dose. These receptors originate from an adult who received the AZD1222 COVID-19 vaccine.

This chain connects TRBV3-1 (or the pseudogene TRBV3-2) to TRBJ1-3; 7 nucleotides align to TRBD1. CDR3 size: 17 residues. Germline CDR1 LGHDT, CDR2 YNNKEL (reference sequence). V dropped 0 bases and J dropped 0; count of bases not matched to a gene: 5. The CDR3 DNA is TGTGCCAGCAGCCAAGATCTGGGACAGTTCTCTGGAAACACCATATATTTT. It specifies CASSQDLGQFSGNTIYF.

This chain links TRBV3-1 (or the pseudogene TRBV3-2) with TRBJ1-6; 10 bases match TRBD1. Germline V gene sequence: CDR1 LGHDT, CDR2 YNNKEL (reference sequence). Trimming took 0 bases from V and 10 from J; bases not matched to a gene: 6. The CDR3 runs 16 residues. Written as DNA, the CDR3 is TGTGCCAGCAGCCAAGAATGGGACAGGGGACGGTCACCCCTCCACTTT. The encoded protein is CASSQEWDRGRSPLHF.

This clone was observed once. The J gene is TRBJ2-3, the V gene TRBV19; TRBD2 agrees at 8 bases. The germline CDR1 and CDR2 sequences are LNHDA and SQIVND (reference sequence). Losses at the gene ends were 7 bases for V and 6 bases for J; bases not matched to a gene: 15. The CDR3 loop spans 16 amino acids. The CDR3 bases are TGTGCCAGTAACCGTCGTGACGGGAGGGTAAGTGATACGCAGTATTTT. Residues: CASNRRDGRVSDTQYF.

The chain couples TRBV4-1 to TRBJ2-2, with 10 bases identical to TRBD2. The CDR3 is 15 residues long. Germline lookup yields CDR1 MGHRA and CDR2 YSYEKL. With 4 bases clipped from V and 6 bases from J, the junction kept 5 bases outside the gene matches. The CDR3 DNA sequence: TGCGCCAGCAGCCCCTTAAGCGGGAGGGCCGGGGAGCTGTTTTTT. Its translation: CASSPLSGRAGELFF.

The V gene is TRBV6-5, the J gene TRBJ2-7; a weak D match, TRBD2 (5 bases). Trimming took off 0 bases at V and 3 bases at J, with 6 bases between the two ends. The CDR3 spans 13 residues. CDR1 and CDR2 from the germline V gene are MNHEY and SVGAGI. CDR3 DNA: TGTGCCAGCAGTTACTCGGCGGGCTACGAGCAGTACTTC. Translated, it gives CASSYSAGYEQYF.

The chain has TRBV7-9 and TRBJ2-7; 8 nucleotides match TRBD1. Germline CDR1 reads SEHNR; CDR2 reads FQNEAQ (reference sequence). The V and J ends lost 4 bases and 5 bases, in that order; junction bases with no gene match: 7. The CDR3 length is 14 residues. The CDR3 loop reads CASSSGQVVDEQYF. CDR3 coding DNA: TGTGCCAGCAGCTCGGGACAGGTAGTCGACGAGCAGTACTTC.

On this clone itself: This CDR3 is missing its conserved last phenylalanine or tryptophan, likely due to a read error. Because the CDR3's place on the DNA is in doubt, the DNA is left out and the CDR3 is given as listed by TCRdb. The V call is TRBV7-8, the J call TRBJ2-7; TRBD1 is the table's D call and was not checked against the DNA. Germline V gene data show CDR1 as SGHVS and CDR2 as FQNEAQ. The CDR3 adds up to 13 amino acids, both ends counted. CDR3: CASSRPGQNPILS.

V usage is TRBV18 and J usage is TRBJ1-6; 7 bases are shared with TRBD1. V lost 2 bases and J lost 7; bases outside the gene matches: 5. This CDR3 contains 15 residues. Germline V lookup: CDR1 KGHSH, CDR2 LQKENI. CDR3 in DNA: TGTGCCAGCTCACCAGGGGACAGCGTAAATTCACCCCTCCACTTT. Amino acid sequence: CASSPGDSVNSPLHF.

This clone was counted between two and nine times. This rearrangement joins TRBV7-8 to TRBJ2-7; TRBD1 matches at 9 bases. The junction had 7 bases not matched to a gene; V was cut back by 5 bases and J by 5 bases. CDR1 and CDR2 (germline): SGHVS, FQNEAQ. This CDR3 has 14 residues. The DNA of the CDR3 is TGTGCCAGCAGCGCCCGGGACAGGGCAAACGAGCAGTACTTC. It specifies CASSARDRANEQYF.

The chain uses TRBV24-1 and TRBJ1-2, with D unclear. This CDR3 has 14 residues. V was pared by 3 bases and J by 3 bases, with 10 bases between. Germline CDR1 KGHDR, CDR2 SFDVKD. CDR3 sequence (DNA): TGTGCCACCAGTGATCATGACACCTACTATGGCTACACCTTC. It yields the protein CATSDHDTYYGYTF.

The CDR3 protein is CASSSRAGNYEQYF. CDR3 bases: TGTGCCAGCAGTTCTAGAGCGGGGAACTACGAGCAGTACTTC. V usage is TRBV28 and J usage is TRBJ2-7; TRBD2 matches at 7 bases. The CDR3 is 14 residues long. Germline V CDR1 and CDR2: MDHEN, SYDVKM. V was pared by 4 bases and J by 3 bases, with 6 bases of the junction left unmatched. Drawing the rest from reference TRBV28 and TRBJ2-7, the complete variable domain is DVKVTQSSRYLVKRTGEKVFLECVQDMDHENMFWYRQDPGLGLRLIYFSYDVKMKEKGDIPEGYSVSREKKERFSLILESASTNQTSMYLCASSSRAGNYEQYFGPGTRLTVT.

The V call is TRBV5-1, the J call TRBJ1-4; 8 positions match TRBD1. This CDR3 is 17 amino acids long. Looked up from germline, CDR1 is SGHRS and CDR2 is YFSETQ. Trimming removed 0 bases from V and 3 bases from J; junction bases left unmatched: 7. The CDR3 loop reads CASSLGTGTGANEKLFF. For the CDR3, the DNA is TGCGCCAGCAGCTTGGGGACAGGGACGGGAGCTAATGAAAAACTGTTTTTT.

In DNA form, the CDR3 reads TGCGCCAGCAGCCACAAAGGGAGTAGCGGGGGGGCAGGGGAGACCCAGTACTTC. It translates to CASSHKGSSGGAGETQYF. This chain joins TRBV4-1 and TRBJ2-5; the match to TRBD2 covers 11 bases. V lost 3 bases, J lost 5 bases, and 14 bases stayed unmatched. In germline, CDR1 is MGHRA, CDR2 YSYEKL. The CDR3 consists of 18 residues.

The rearrangement joins TRBV6-6 to TRBJ1-5; D call uncertain. CDR3 size: 12 residues. The V and J ends lost 4 bases and 5 bases respectively, with 6 bases between them. The germline CDR1 and CDR2 sequences are MNHNY and SVGAGI (reference sequence). Here the CDR3 reads CASSSQYQPQHF. The CDR3 DNA is TGTGCCAGCAGTTCGCAGTATCAGCCCCAGCATTTT.

V gene TRBV7-2 combines with J gene TRBJ1-5; D perhaps matches TRBD1 (5 bases). Between the trimmed V and J ends, which lost 5 bases and 2 bases, there was a span of 10 bases. The length of the CDR3 is 14 residues. Germline CDR1 reads SGHTA; CDR2 reads FQGNSA. In DNA, the CDR3 is TGTGCCAGCAGCGGACGAGGGGGCAATCAGCCCCAGCATTTT. The encoded protein is CASSGRGGNQPQHF.

The chain links TRBV10-2 to TRBJ1-4; D ambiguous. Germline CDR1 WSHSY, CDR2 SAAADI. This CDR3 spans 16 amino acids. V dropped 5 bases and J dropped 0 bases, with 13 bases sitting between them. This CDR3 reads CASSPALLATNEKLFF. CDR3 in DNA: TGCGCCAGCAGTCCTGCCCTTTTGGCAACTAATGAAAAACTGTTTTTT.

This clone has only a few counts. V gene TRBV20-1 combines with J gene TRBJ1-1; D not certain. The ends were cut back, 3 bases at V and 5 bases at J, with 7 bases in the middle. The CDR3 contains 11 residues. In germline, CDR1 is DFQATT, CDR2 SNEGSKA (reference sequence). The CDR3 here is CSASPRTEAFF. The CDR3 coding sequence is TGCAGTGCTAGTCCGAGGACTGAAGCTTTCTTT.

V gene TRBV6-1 combines with J gene TRBJ1-1; D perhaps matches TRBD1 (6 bases). The germline V and J ends were trimmed by 2 bases and 1 base, with 14 bases remaining between them. Germline V gene sequence: CDR1 MNHNS, CDR2 SASEGT. The CDR3 totals 16 residues. The CDR3 DNA follows: TGTGCCAGCAGTGAAAGAGCGGGACATTCGAACACTGAAGCTTTCTTT. This codes for CASSERAGHSNTEAFF.

This clone was counted only a few times. The chain employs TRBV5-1 and TRBJ1-6; 9 bases fit TRBD1. Germline CDR1 and CDR2: SGHRS and YFSETQ. The CDR3 consists of 14 residues. With 4 bases clipped from V and 9 bases from J, the junction kept 5 bases outside the gene matches. This CDR3 is CASSLGQGSSPLHF. The CDR3 DNA is TGCGCCAGCAGCCTGGGACAGGGATCTTCACCCCTCCACTTT. The full variable domain, in which reference TRBV5-1 and TRBJ1-6 provide the parts outside the CDR3, is KAGVTQTPRYLIKTRGQQVTLSCSPISGHRSVSWYQQTPGQGLQFLFEYFSETQRNKGNFPGRFSGRQFSNSRSEMNVSTLELGDSALYLCASSLGQGSSPLHFGNGTRLTVT.

J is TRBJ1-5 and V is TRBV19; 9 nucleotides agree with TRBD1. V gave up 6 bases and J gave up 0 bases; unmatched junction bases: 9. The CDR3 covers 17 residues. CDR1 and CDR2 from the germline V gene are LNHDA and SQIVND (reference sequence). In DNA form, the CDR3 reads TGTGCCAGTAGCAAGGACAGGGGCGGCTTTAGCAATCAGCCCCAGCATTTT. Translated, it gives CASSKDRGGFSNQPQHF.

The table lists this clone with many counts. The chain combines TRBV5-4 with TRBJ2-2, with unresolved D. V shed 4 bases and J shed 7 bases, with 8 bases lying between them. CDR3 length: 12 amino acids. CDR1 is SGHNT and CDR2 is YYREEE in the germline V gene (reference sequence). The CDR3 region has the DNA TGTGCCAGCAGCCCACCTAGCGGGGAGCTGTTTTTT. It translates to CASSPPSGELFF.

J is TRBJ1-2 and V is TRBV18; D perhaps matches TRBD1 (5 bases). V was pared by 5 bases and J by 4 bases, with 11 bases between. This CDR3 is 13 amino acids long. Germline assignment: CDR1 KGHSH and CDR2 LQKENI. The CDR3 reads CASSSDSLYGYTF. CDR3 nucleotide sequence: TGTGCCAGCTCATCTGACAGCCTCTATGGCTACACCTTC.

This clone occurred once. This chain links TRBV5-4 with TRBJ2-5; 8 positions match TRBD2. The J segment lost 2 bases and the V segment lost 3 bases, leaving 3 bases of the junction unmatched. Germline-derived CDR1 and CDR2 are SGHNT and YYREEE (reference sequence). The length of the CDR3 is 14 residues. The chain's CDR3 is CASSSGLAQETQYF. The CDR3 DNA reads as TGTGCCAGCAGCTCCGGACTAGCTCAAGAGACCCAGTACTTC.